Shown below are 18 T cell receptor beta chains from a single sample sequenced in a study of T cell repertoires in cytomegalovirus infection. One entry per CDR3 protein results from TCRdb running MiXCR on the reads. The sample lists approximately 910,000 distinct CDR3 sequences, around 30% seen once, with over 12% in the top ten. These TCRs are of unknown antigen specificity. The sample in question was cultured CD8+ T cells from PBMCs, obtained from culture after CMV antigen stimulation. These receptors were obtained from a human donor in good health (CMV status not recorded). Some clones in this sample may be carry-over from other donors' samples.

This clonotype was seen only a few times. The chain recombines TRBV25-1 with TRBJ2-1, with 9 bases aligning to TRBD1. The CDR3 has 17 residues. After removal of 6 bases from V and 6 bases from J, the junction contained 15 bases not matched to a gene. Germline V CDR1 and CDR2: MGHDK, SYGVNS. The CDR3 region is CASSHGTGTVWGNEQFF. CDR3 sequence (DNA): TGTGCCAGCAGCCATGGGACAGGGACCGTCTGGGGCAATGAGCAGTTCTTC. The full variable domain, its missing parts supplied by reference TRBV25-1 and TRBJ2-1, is EADIYQTPRYLVIGTGKKITLECSQTMGHDKMYWYQQDPGMELHLIHYSYGVNSTEKGDLSSESTVSRIRTEHFPLTLESARPSHTSQYLCASSHGTGTVWGNEQFFGPGTRLTVL.

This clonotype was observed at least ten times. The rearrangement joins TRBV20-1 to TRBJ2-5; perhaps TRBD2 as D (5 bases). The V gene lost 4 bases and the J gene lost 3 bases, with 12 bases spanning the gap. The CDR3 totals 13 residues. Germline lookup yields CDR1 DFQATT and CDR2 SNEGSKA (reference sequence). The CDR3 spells CSATLLGEETQYF. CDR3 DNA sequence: TGCAGTGCTACCCTTCTGGGAGAAGAGACCCAGTACTTC.

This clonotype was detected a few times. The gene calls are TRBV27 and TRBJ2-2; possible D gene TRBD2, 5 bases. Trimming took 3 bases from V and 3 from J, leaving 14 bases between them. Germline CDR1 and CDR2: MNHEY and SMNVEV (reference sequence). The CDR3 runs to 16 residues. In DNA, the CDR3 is TGTGCCAGCAGTTTCTCAGCCGGGGAGTACACCGGGGAGCTGTTTTTT. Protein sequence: CASSFSAGEYTGELFF.

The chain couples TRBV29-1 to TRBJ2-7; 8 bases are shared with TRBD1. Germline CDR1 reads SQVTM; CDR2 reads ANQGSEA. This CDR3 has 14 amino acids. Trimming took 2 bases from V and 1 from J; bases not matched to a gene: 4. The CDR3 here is CSVESQGASYEQYF. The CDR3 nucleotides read TGCAGCGTTGAAAGTCAGGGGGCATCCTACGAGCAGTACTTC.

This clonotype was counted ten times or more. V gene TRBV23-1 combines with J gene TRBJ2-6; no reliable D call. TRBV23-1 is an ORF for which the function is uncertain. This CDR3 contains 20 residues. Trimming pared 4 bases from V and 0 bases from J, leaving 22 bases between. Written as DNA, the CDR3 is TGCGCCAGCAGTCCTAGGGAACAGCCAGTTTTGGTCTCTGGGGCCAACGTCCTGACTTTC. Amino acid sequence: CASSPREQPVLVSGANVLTF.

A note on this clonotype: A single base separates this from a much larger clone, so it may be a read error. The CDR3 sequence: CASSRAGGAYPSGANVPTF. In nucleotides, the CDR3 is TGTGCCAGCAGCCGGGCAGGGGGCGCCTACCCCTCTGGGGCCAACGTCCCGACTTTC. V and J are TRBV7-2 and TRBJ2-6, with 8 bases aligning to TRBD1. Germline CDR1 and CDR2: SGHTA and FQGNSA. The CDR3 sequence is 19 residues long.

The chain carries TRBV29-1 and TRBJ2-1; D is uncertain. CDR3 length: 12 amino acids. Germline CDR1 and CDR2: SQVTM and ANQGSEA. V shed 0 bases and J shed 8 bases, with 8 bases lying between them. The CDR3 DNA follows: TGCAGCGTTGAAGAATGGGGTGATGAGCAGTTCTTC. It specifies CSVEEWGDEQFF.

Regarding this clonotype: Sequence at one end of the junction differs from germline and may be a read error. The CDR3: CSIEGGRGLQETQYF. Here the CDR3 DNA reads TGCAGCATTGAAGGGGGGCGGGGGTTACAAGAGACCCAGTACTTC. V is TRBV29-1 and J is TRBJ2-5, with D perhaps matching TRBD2 (7 bases). The CDR3 loop spans 15 amino acids. The germline V gene has CDR1 SQVTM and CDR2 ANQGSEA.

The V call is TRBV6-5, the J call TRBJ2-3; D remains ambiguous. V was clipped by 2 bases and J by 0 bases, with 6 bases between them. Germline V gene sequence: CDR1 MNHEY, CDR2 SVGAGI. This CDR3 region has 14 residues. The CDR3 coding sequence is TGTGCCAGCAGTTACCAGCGTAGCACAGATACGCAGTATTTT. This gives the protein CASSYQRSTDTQYF.

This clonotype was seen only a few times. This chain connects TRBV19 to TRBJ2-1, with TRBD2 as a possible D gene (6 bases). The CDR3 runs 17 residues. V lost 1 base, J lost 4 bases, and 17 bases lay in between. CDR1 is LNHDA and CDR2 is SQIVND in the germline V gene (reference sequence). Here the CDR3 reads CASSIGGLSVPYNEQFF. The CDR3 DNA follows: TGTGCCAGTAGTATAGGGGGACTCTCTGTCCCTTACAATGAGCAGTTCTTC.

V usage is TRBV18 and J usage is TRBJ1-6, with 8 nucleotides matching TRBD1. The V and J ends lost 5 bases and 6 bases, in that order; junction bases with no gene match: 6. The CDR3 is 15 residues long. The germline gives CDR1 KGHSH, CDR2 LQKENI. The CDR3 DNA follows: TGTGCCAGCTCATTCGGACAGGGCGGTAATTCACCCCTCCACTTT. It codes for CASSFGQGGNSPLHF.

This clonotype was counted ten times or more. This CDR3 reads CASSYKQGARDTEAFF. CDR3 coding DNA: TGTGCCAGCAGCTATAAACAGGGGGCCAGGGACACTGAAGCTTTCTTT. The genes are TRBV7-8 and TRBJ1-1; 9 bases map to TRBD1. Germline CDR1 reads SGHVS; CDR2 reads FQNEAQ. After removal of 4 bases from V and 3 bases from J, the junction contained 9 bases not matched to a gene. The CDR3 sequence is 16 residues long. Full variable domain (rest looked up from reference TRBV7-8 and TRBJ1-1): GAGVSQSPRYKVAKRGQDVALRCDPISGHVSLFWYQQALGQGPEFLTYFQNEAQLDKSGLPSDRFFAERPEGSVSTLKIQRTQQEDSAVYLCASSYKQGARDTEAFFGQGTRLTVV.

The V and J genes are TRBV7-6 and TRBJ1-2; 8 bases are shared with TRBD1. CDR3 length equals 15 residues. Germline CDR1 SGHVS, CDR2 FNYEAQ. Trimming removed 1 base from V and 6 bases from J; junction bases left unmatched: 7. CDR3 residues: CASSLGATGVNGYTF. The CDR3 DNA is TGTGCCAGCAGCTTAGGGGCGACAGGGGTGAATGGCTACACCTTC. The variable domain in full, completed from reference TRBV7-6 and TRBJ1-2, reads GAGVSQSPRYKVTKRGQDVALRCDPISGHVSLYWYRQALGQGPEFLTYFNYEAQQDKSGLPNDRFSAERPEGSISTLTIQRTEQRDSAMYRCASSLGATGVNGYTFGSGTRLTVV.

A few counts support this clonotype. The CDR3 is CASSLRSGGSLANTGELFF. The CDR3 DNA reads TGTGCCAGCAGCTTAAGGAGCGGGGGAAGTTTAGCGAACACCGGGGAGCTGTTTTTT. J is TRBJ2-2 and V is TRBV7-8, with 8 bases that match TRBD2. After removal of 2 bases from V and 0 bases from J, the junction contained 11 bases not matched to a gene. The CDR3 is 19 residues long. The V gene's germline CDR1 is SGHVS and CDR2 FQNEAQ.

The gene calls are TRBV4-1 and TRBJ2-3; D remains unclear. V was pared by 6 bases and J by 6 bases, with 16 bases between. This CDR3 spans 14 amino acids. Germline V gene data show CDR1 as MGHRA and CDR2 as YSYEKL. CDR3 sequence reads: CASRREPSGDTQYF. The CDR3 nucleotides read TGCGCCAGCAGGCGTGAACCCTCTGGGGATACGCAGTATTTT.

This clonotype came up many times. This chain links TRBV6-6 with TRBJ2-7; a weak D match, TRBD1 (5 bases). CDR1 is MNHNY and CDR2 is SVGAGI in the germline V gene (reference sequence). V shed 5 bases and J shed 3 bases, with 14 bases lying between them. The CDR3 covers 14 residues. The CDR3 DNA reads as TGTGCCAGCAGTCGGTCCTATGACAGCTACGAGCAGTACTTC. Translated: CASSRSYDSYEQYF.

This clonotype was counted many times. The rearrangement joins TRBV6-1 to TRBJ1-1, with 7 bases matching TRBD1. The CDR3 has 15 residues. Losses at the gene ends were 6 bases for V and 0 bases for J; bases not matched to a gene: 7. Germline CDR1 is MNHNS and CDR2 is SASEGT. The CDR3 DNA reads TGTGCCAGCAGCCCAGGGACAGCTTTGAACACTGAAGCTTTCTTT. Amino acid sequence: CASSPGTALNTEAFF.

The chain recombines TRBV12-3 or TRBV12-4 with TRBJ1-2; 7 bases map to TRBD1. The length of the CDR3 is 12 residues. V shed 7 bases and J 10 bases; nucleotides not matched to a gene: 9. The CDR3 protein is CASTPGTELYTF. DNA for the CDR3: TGTGCCAGCACCCCCGGGACAGAACTCTACACCTTC.